This T cell receptor beta chain was sequenced for a study of cytomegalovirus exposure and HLA in healthy donors. The repertoire was sequenced with immunoSEQ multiplex PCR; TCRdb's copy has only in-frame clones and lacks some. The profile covers about 150,000 clones, with roughly 90% appearing a single time and about 0.7% taken by the ten largest. Study-level findings and limits: Subsequent analysis showed first-cohort TCR clusters tending to co-occur in more than 90 validation repertoires. Listed as cytomegalovirus-associated were 164 TCR beta chains.

Concerning this clone: What it recognizes is unknown.

The donors were members of the validation cohort, which comprised about 120 subjects and was separate from the first cohort of roughly 700 subjects. What was sequenced was PBMCs. The TCR comes from a man aged 18 to 29 in good health and CMV-seronegative.

The CDR3 region has the DNA TGTGCCAGCAGCCCCTCAGGGGGCTTACAAGAGACCCAGTACTTC. Translating it yields CASSPSGGLQETQYF. This rearrangement joins TRBV5-4 to TRBJ2-5; 8 bases map to TRBD1. CDR1 and CDR2 from the germline V gene are SGHNT and YYREEE (reference sequence). Trimming removed 4 bases from V and 2 bases from J; junction bases left unmatched: 7. This CDR3 has 15 residues.